A single sample is the source of the 26 T cell receptor beta chains below, sequenced in a study of blood T cell repertoires in COVID-19. The data were produced by immunoSEQ multiplex PCR, yet TCRdb's version contains in-frame clones alone and is incomplete. The sample carries approximately 430,000 clones, 75% to 90% recorded once. Sequencing was carried out using peripheral blood. Receptors were obtained from a woman in her twenties or thirties with active or convalescent COVID-19.

This rearrangement joins TRBV28 to TRBJ1-5, with D hard to call. The CDR3 sequence is 18 residues long. Germline V gives CDR1 MDHEN, CDR2 SYDVKM. In DNA form, the CDR3 reads TGTGCTACCCTCGGAAGTTTTGGAGATCCCGGGGGCAATCAGCCCCAGCATTTT. Its protein product is CATLGSFGDPGGNQPQHF.

The CDR3: CASSQVRDSYNEQFF. CDR3 DNA sequence: TGTGCCAGCAGCCAAGTCAGGGACTCTTACAATGAGCAGTTCTTC. This sequence joins TRBV3-1 (or the pseudogene TRBV3-2) and TRBJ2-1, with D perhaps matching TRBD2 (6 bases). Germline CDR1 LGHDT, CDR2 YNNKEL (reference sequence). The CDR3 is 15 amino acids. Between the trimmed V and J ends, which lost 1 base and 4 bases, there was a span of 11 bases.

This clone was picked up a small number of times. The rearrangement uses TRBV5-8 and TRBJ2-1; 8 positions match TRBD1. The junction had 9 bases not matched to a gene; V was cut back by 4 bases and J by 3 bases. Germline-derived CDR1 and CDR2 are SGHTS and YDEGEE. The CDR3 totals 16 residues. The CDR3 loop is CASSEEGRGLYNEQFF. Here the CDR3 DNA reads TGTGCCAGCAGCGAGGAGGGCAGGGGGCTCTACAATGAGCAGTTCTTC.

The genes are TRBV6-5 and TRBJ1-1; 7 bases agree with TRBD1. Per germline, CDR1 MNHEY and CDR2 SVGAGI. The CDR3 is made up of 15 amino acids. Trimming at V came to 0 bases and at J to 4 bases, leaving 5 bases not matched to a gene. The CDR3: CASSYSKQGFTEAFF. The CDR3, as DNA: TGTGCCAGCAGTTACTCGAAACAGGGGTTCACTGAAGCTTTCTTT.

This chain joins TRBV27 and TRBJ2-5; perhaps TRBD1 as D (6 bases). The CDR3 is made up of 13 amino acids. V lost 2 bases to trimming and J lost 4 bases, with 8 bases between them. Germline V gene sequence: CDR1 MNHEY, CDR2 SMNVEV (reference sequence). The DNA for the CDR3 is TGTGCCAGCAGTTTACAGGGGACAGAGACCCAGTACTTC. It translates to CASSLQGTETQYF.

The chain links TRBV27 to TRBJ1-2; 7 nucleotides match TRBD1. The germline V gene encodes CDR1 MNHEY and CDR2 SMNVEV (reference sequence). The V gene end was trimmed by 5 bases and the J gene end by 4 bases; junction bases not matched to a gene: 7. This CDR3 comprises 14 residues. The DNA for the CDR3 is TGTGCCAGCAGTGCAGGGACAGTCTCCTATGGCTACACCTTC. It encodes CASSAGTVSYGYTF.

The chain is built from TRBV28 and TRBJ2-7, with TRBD1 matching 7 bases. The V gene's germline CDR1 is MDHEN and CDR2 SYDVKM. The CDR3 has 17 amino acids. V was clipped by 2 bases and J by 0 bases; unmatched bases: 10. Here the CDR3 reads CASSLDGQAYLSYEQYF. For the CDR3, the DNA is TGTGCCAGCAGTTTAGATGGACAGGCTTACCTCTCCTACGAGCAGTACTTC.

In its sample, this clone was seen a few times. The chain uses TRBV3-1 (or the pseudogene TRBV3-2) and TRBJ1-3; D unclear. CDR3 length equals 15 residues. V dropped 3 bases and J dropped 0 bases, with 9 bases sitting between them. The germline gives CDR1 LGHDT, CDR2 YNNKEL (reference sequence). The CDR3 DNA reads as TGTGCCAGCAGCCATTGGGAGACCTCTGGAAACACCATATATTTT. It translates to CASSHWETSGNTIYF.

V and J are TRBV27 and TRBJ1-2; 9 bases map to TRBD1. This CDR3 spans 14 amino acids. Germline trimming cut 6 bases from V and 7 bases from J; bases unmatched to any gene: 9. The germline V gene encodes CDR1 MNHEY and CDR2 SMNVEV (reference sequence). CDR3 amino acids: CASRIRTGASGYTF. The CDR3 nucleotides are TGTGCCAGCAGAATACGGACAGGGGCTTCTGGCTACACCTTC.

The CDR3 DNA reads TGTGCCAGCAGCGACATTTCATACGAGCAGTACTTC. Its translation is CASSDISYEQYF. This rearrangement joins TRBV6-5 to TRBJ2-7; D not resolved. Trimming took off 6 bases at V and 4 bases at J, with 10 bases between the two ends. Germline V gene lookup returns CDR1 MNHEY and CDR2 SVGAGI. The CDR3 is 12 amino acids.

This sequence joins TRBV27 and TRBJ2-2, with D perhaps matching TRBD2 (5 bases). Germline-derived CDR1 and CDR2 are MNHEY and SMNVEV (reference sequence). The V end was cut by 9 bases, the J end by 0 bases, with 11 bases between. The CDR3 is 14 amino acids. Here the CDR3 DNA reads TGTGCCAGTAGAATTAGCGCGAACACCGGGGAGCTGTTTTTT. Encoded protein: CASRISANTGELFF.

The V gene is TRBV5-1, the J gene TRBJ1-1, with a tentative D call TRBD1 (5 bases). The CDR3 runs to 15 residues. V lost 0 bases, J lost 1 base, and 10 bases lay in between. Germline values: CDR1 SGHRS, CDR2 YFSETQ. The CDR3 coding sequence is TGCGCCAGCAGCTTGGCCGGGGGAGAGAACACTGAAGCTTTCTTT. Translation gives CASSLAGGENTEAFF.

J is TRBJ2-7 and V is TRBV19; D gene uncertain. Germline V gene data show CDR1 as LNHDA and CDR2 as SQIVND (reference sequence). The ends were cut back, 3 bases at V and 4 bases at J, with 10 bases in the middle. The CDR3 extends over 13 amino acids. This CDR3 reads CASSIRVTYEQYF. As DNA, the CDR3 is TGTGCCAGTAGTATCCGGGTTACGTACGAGCAGTACTTC.

This chain connects TRBV27 to TRBJ1-1; maybe TRBD1 (6 bases). Germline CDR1 and CDR2: MNHEY and SMNVEV (reference sequence). The CDR3 spans 13 residues. V lost 3 bases, J lost 4 bases, and 9 bases lay in between. The CDR3 DNA reads as TGTGCCAGCAGTTTCCGGGACACCACTGAAGCTTTCTTT. This codes for CASSFRDTTEAFF.

This sequence joins TRBV19 and TRBJ2-5; TRBD1 matches 9 bases. The CDR3 spans 15 residues. The V segment lost 5 bases and the J segment 4 bases; nucleotides outside the gene matches: 8. Germline CDR1 and CDR2: LNHDA and SQIVND (reference sequence). This CDR3 reads CASSLRTGVRETQYF. In DNA form, the CDR3 reads TGTGCCAGTAGTCTCAGGACAGGGGTTAGAGAGACCCAGTACTTC.

The chain couples TRBV3-1 (or the pseudogene TRBV3-2) to TRBJ2-3; 12 positions agree with TRBD2. The CDR3 consists of 15 residues. J lost 5 bases, V lost 4 bases, and 4 bases had no gene match. CDR1 is LGHDT, CDR2 YNNKEL, per germline (reference sequence). The CDR3 coding sequence is TGTGCCAGCAGCCGGACTAGCGGGGCTGTAGATACGCAGTATTTT. Translated: CASSRTSGAVDTQYF.

A single count supports this clone. This sequence joins TRBV6-5 and TRBJ2-7, with 12 bases that match TRBD2. Germline values: CDR1 MNHEY, CDR2 SVGAGI. The CDR3 runs to 14 residues. The V gene end was trimmed by 7 bases and the J gene end by 5 bases; junction bases not matched to a gene: 6. The CDR3: CASKTTSGSNEQYF. Here the CDR3 DNA reads TGTGCCAGCAAGACGACTAGCGGGAGTAACGAGCAGTACTTC.

This clone was counted a few times. The chain is built from TRBV5-1 and TRBJ1-1; a possible D gene is TRBD1 (6 bases). V was pared by 4 bases and J by 1 base, with 14 bases between. Germline lookup yields CDR1 SGHRS and CDR2 YFSETQ. The CDR3 has 15 amino acids. The CDR3 bases are TGCGCCAGCAGCCTGATACAGGGTGCGAACACTGAAGCTTTCTTT. Translation: CASSLIQGANTEAFF. The full variable domain, rest sourced from reference TRBV5-1 and TRBJ1-1, is KAGVTQTPRYLIKTRGQQVTLSCSPISGHRSVSWYQQTPGQGLQFLFEYFSETQRNKGNFPGRFSGRQFSNSRSEMNVSTLELGDSALYLCASSLIQGANTEAFFGQGTRLTVV.

V gene TRBV7-6 combines with J gene TRBJ1-1; a weak D match, TRBD1 (6 bases). Germline V CDR1 and CDR2: SGHVS, FNYEAQ. The CDR3 is 16 residues long. Trimming took off 6 bases at V and 3 bases at J, with 20 bases between the two ends. The CDR3 bases are TGTGCCAGCAGACATACACCCGGGGGGCTGGACACTGAAGCTTTCTTT. The encoded protein is CASRHTPGGLDTEAFF. Combining the CDR3 with reference TRBV7-6 and TRBJ1-1 gives the whole variable domain GAGVSQSPRYKVTKRGQDVALRCDPISGHVSLYWYRQALGQGPEFLTYFNYEAQQDKSGLPNDRFSAERPEGSISTLTIQRTEQRDSAMYRCASRHTPGGLDTEAFFGQGTRLTVV.

The rearrangement links TRBV4-1 to TRBJ1-5; 12 bases map to TRBD1. The CDR3 totals 20 residues. With 4 bases clipped from V and 4 bases from J, the junction kept 17 bases outside the gene matches. CDR1 is MGHRA, CDR2 YSYEKL, per germline. CDR3 amino acids: CASSRGTVGQGATPNQPQHF. The CDR3, as DNA: TGCGCCAGCAGCCGGGGTACCGTGGGACAGGGGGCTACCCCAAATCAGCCCCAGCATTTT.

The rearrangement joins TRBV5-4 to TRBJ2-7; TRBD1 is a possible D gene (6 bases). V was trimmed by 0 bases and J by 4 bases, leaving 8 bases between them. Germline V gene lookup returns CDR1 SGHNT and CDR2 YYREEE (reference sequence). This CDR3 is built from 13 residues. Written as DNA, the CDR3 is TGTGCCAGCAGCTTGGACAGGGTTTACGAGCAGTACTTC. It encodes CASSLDRVYEQYF.

The chain links TRBV10-2 to TRBJ1-4; 8 bases match TRBD1. The CDR3 is 16 residues long. Germline CDR1 and CDR2: WSHSY and SAAADI. The V gene end was trimmed by 6 bases and the J gene end by 8 bases; junction bases not matched to a gene: 14. CDR3 residues: CASRATGGASREKLFF. The CDR3 coding sequence is TGCGCCAGCAGAGCTACAGGGGGAGCAAGTCGAGAAAAACTGTTTTTT.

The chain has TRBV5-1 and TRBJ1-1; no clear D gene. The germline gives CDR1 SGHRS, CDR2 YFSETQ. The CDR3 sequence is 13 residues long. V was trimmed by 2 bases and J by 0 bases, leaving 5 bases between them. This CDR3 is CASSFSLNTEAFF. The CDR3 DNA reads TGCGCCAGCAGCTTTTCCTTGAACACTGAAGCTTTCTTT.

This clone was counted once. The V call is TRBV6-5, the J call TRBJ2-7; D call uncertain. Germline CDR1 and CDR2: MNHEY and SVGAGI. The CDR3 runs to 13 residues. V dropped 6 bases and J dropped 7 bases, with 16 bases sitting between them. The CDR3 DNA follows: TGTGCCAGCAGCGTAGAAAGAACCCTTGAGCAGTACTTC. As protein: CASSVERTLEQYF.

Only a few counts were recorded for this clone. This chain links TRBV30 with TRBJ2-7; 10 bases map to TRBD1. The CDR3 covers 13 residues. V shed 3 bases and J 5 bases; nucleotides not matched to a gene: 4. Germline V lookup: CDR1 GTSNPN, CDR2 SVGIG (reference sequence). The CDR3 spells CAWSSGQGHEQYF. DNA of the CDR3: TGTGCCTGGAGCTCGGGACAGGGGCACGAGCAGTACTTC.

The CDR3 DNA follows: TGTGCCAGTAGTATCCAGGTCGGCACCGGGGAGCTGTTTTTT. It yields the protein CASSIQVGTGELFF. This chain uses TRBV19 with TRBJ2-2, with no clear D. This CDR3 spans 14 amino acids. V was trimmed by 3 bases and J by 4 bases, leaving 9 bases between them. Germline V lookup: CDR1 LNHDA, CDR2 SQIVND (reference sequence).